The rows below give T cell receptor beta chains drawn from one sample of a study of Graves' ophthalmopathy and Graves' hyperthyroidism. In TCRdb, the multiplex PCR reads were re-called with MiXCR into one record per CDR3 protein. This sample has 400,000 or so distinct CDR3 sequences, with roughly 14% found just once. Sequencing was done on a sample of peripheral blood. The receptors originated from a woman aged 18-29 years with stable Graves' hyperthyroidism. The CDR3 runs from the conserved cysteine through the conserved F or W. Each record gives: D gene, V gene, J gene, clone size, CDR3 protein, CDR3 DNA. A D gene is named only where the DNA matches it firmly. Part of the rows lack a size; the others show once, few, many or a class for expanded clones.

d_gene: TRBD2; v_gene: TRBV5-1; j_gene: TRBJ2-7; abundance: few; CDR3aa: CASSLAGLAFYEQYF; CDR3nt: TGCGCCAGCAGCTTGGCAGGACTAGCTTTCTACGAGCAGTACTTC
d_gene: TRBD1; v_gene: TRBV29-1; j_gene: TRBJ2-5; abundance: many; CDR3aa: CSVVLWDSFSPTQYF; CDR3nt: TGCAGCGTTGTGCTATGGGACAGTTTCTCTCCGACCCAGTACTTC
d_gene: NA; v_gene: TRBV20-1; j_gene: TRBJ1-2; abundance: NA; CDR3aa: CSARDNRKANYGYTF; CDR3nt: TGCAGTGCTAGAGATAACAGGAAAGCTAACTATGGCTACACCTTC
d_gene: TRBD2; v_gene: TRBV10-3; j_gene: TRBJ2-7; abundance: many; CDR3aa: CAIRGGSSGDYEQYF; CDR3nt: TGTGCCATCAGGGGTGGAAGTAGCGGGGATTACGAGCAGTACTTC
d_gene: TRBD1; v_gene: TRBV30; j_gene: TRBJ1-1; abundance: NA; CDR3aa: CAWGPGQGFPEAFF; CDR3nt: TGTGCCTGGGGACCGGGACAGGGGTTCCCTGAAGCTTTCTTT
d_gene: NA; v_gene: TRBV19; j_gene: TRBJ1-5; abundance: many; CDR3aa: CATKSRGVRSNQPQHF; CDR3nt: TGTGCCACCAAATCAAGGGGGGTTAGAAGCAATCAGCCCCAGCATTTT
d_gene: NA; v_gene: TRBV29-1; j_gene: TRBJ1-5; abundance: many; CDR3aa: CSVAQGGNQPQHF; CDR3nt: TGCAGCGTTGCGCAGGGAGGCAATCAGCCCCAGCATTTT
d_gene: TRBD1; v_gene: TRBV7-2; j_gene: TRBJ1-6; abundance: many; CDR3aa: CASSLALGTGVSPLHF; CDR3nt: TGTGCCAGCAGCTTAGCCCTGGGGACAGGGGTTTCACCCCTCCACTTT
d_gene: NA; v_gene: TRBV5-1; j_gene: TRBJ1-5; abundance: many; CDR3aa: CASSLTTDSNQPQHF; CDR3nt: TGCGCCAGCAGCTTGACAACGGATAGCAATCAGCCCCAGCATTTT
d_gene: NA; v_gene: TRBV12-3/TRBV12-4; j_gene: TRBJ1-1; abundance: NA; CDR3aa: CASSFEGAEAFF; CDR3nt: TGTGCCAGCAGTTTTGAGGGCGCTGAAGCTTTCTTT
d_gene: NA; v_gene: TRBV2; j_gene: TRBJ1-1; abundance: many; CDR3aa: CASIPFNTEAFF; CDR3nt: TGTGCCAGCATTCCGTTTAACACTGAAGCTTTCTTT
d_gene: NA; v_gene: TRBV6-5; j_gene: TRBJ2-7; abundance: many; CDR3aa: CASSYSGGEQYF; CDR3nt: TGTGCCAGCAGTTACTCAGGAGGGGAGCAGTACTTC
d_gene: TRBD1; v_gene: TRBV7-9; j_gene: TRBJ2-7; abundance: many; CDR3aa: CASSLEGQGHYEQYF; CDR3nt: TGTGCCAGCAGCTTAGAGGGACAGGGACACTACGAGCAGTACTTC
d_gene: NA; v_gene: TRBV19; j_gene: TRBJ1-5; abundance: few; CDR3aa: CASSISGSNNQPQHF; CDR3nt: TGTGCCAGTAGTATTTCAGGGAGCAACAATCAGCCCCAGCATTTT
d_gene: TRBD1; v_gene: TRBV24-1; j_gene: TRBJ1-5; abundance: few; CDR3aa: CATSPGGGNQPQHF; CDR3nt: TGTGCCACCAGTCCAGGGGGTGGCAATCAGCCCCAGCATTTT
d_gene: TRBD2; v_gene: TRBV20-1; j_gene: TRBJ2-5; abundance: NA; CDR3aa: CSAADRAGGRQETQHF; CDR3nt: TGCAGTGCCGCTGACCGAGCGGGGGGGCGGCAAGAGACCCAGCACTTC
d_gene: NA; v_gene: TRBV14; j_gene: TRBJ1-3; abundance: NA; CDR3aa: CASSLKSSNTIYF; CDR3nt: TGTGCCAGCAGCCTCAAGAGTTCAAACACCATATATTTT
d_gene: NA; v_gene: TRBV20-1; j_gene: TRBJ1-2; abundance: many; CDR3aa: CSARDRIRGGYTF; CDR3nt: TGCAGTGCTAGAGATCGAATAAGGGGGGGCTACACCTTC
d_gene: NA; v_gene: TRBV6-1; j_gene: TRBJ1-2; abundance: many; CDR3aa: CASSEGLSAYGYTF; CDR3nt: TGTGCCAGCAGTGAGGGGTTGTCGGCCTATGGCTACACCTTC
d_gene: TRBD2; v_gene: TRBV12-3/TRBV12-4; j_gene: TRBJ2-4; abundance: NA; CDR3aa: CASTPGLAGNIQYF; CDR3nt: TGTGCCAGCACTCCGGGACTAGCGGGTAACATTCAGTACTTC
d_gene: TRBD1; v_gene: TRBV7-9; j_gene: TRBJ1-6; abundance: many; CDR3aa: CASSLARTGGSPLHF; CDR3nt: TGTGCCAGCAGCTTAGCGAGGACAGGGGGTTCACCCCTCCACTTT
d_gene: TRBD1; v_gene: TRBV2; j_gene: TRBJ1-2; abundance: many; CDR3aa: CASRLNRGFGYTF; CDR3nt: TGTGCCAGCAGATTGAACAGGGGGTTTGGCTACACCTTC
d_gene: NA; v_gene: TRBV6-5; j_gene: TRBJ1-1; abundance: many; CDR3aa: CASSSLSRTEAFF; CDR3nt: TGTGCCAGCAGTTCTCTATCTCGCACTGAAGCTTTCTTT
d_gene: NA; v_gene: TRBV28; j_gene: TRBJ1-5; abundance: many; CDR3aa: CASSFPPGNQPQHF; CDR3nt: TGTGCCAGCAGTTTCCCCCCGGGAAATCAGCCCCAGCATTTT
d_gene: NA; v_gene: TRBV12-3/TRBV12-4; j_gene: TRBJ1-1; abundance: many; CDR3aa: CASSWWGGKGNTEAFF; CDR3nt: TGTGCCAGCAGTTGGTGGGGGGGCAAGGGGAACACTGAAGCTTTCTTT
d_gene: NA; v_gene: TRBV4-2; j_gene: TRBJ2-7; abundance: few; CDR3aa: CASSLLGTQRGSYEQYF; CDR3nt: TGTGCCAGCAGCCTGCTCGGGACACAAAGGGGCTCCTACGAGCAGTACTTC
d_gene: NA; v_gene: TRBV5-1; j_gene: TRBJ1-1; abundance: many; CDR3aa: CASSREDRNTEAFF; CDR3nt: TGCGCCAGCAGCCGGGAGGACAGGAACACTGAAGCTTTCTTT
d_gene: NA; v_gene: TRBV12-3/TRBV12-4; j_gene: TRBJ1-1; abundance: few; CDR3aa: CASSLQSNTEAFF; CDR3nt: TGTGCCAGCAGTTTACAGAGCAACACTGAAGCTTTCTTT
d_gene: NA; v_gene: TRBV9; j_gene: TRBJ2-7; abundance: many; CDR3aa: CASSLGYSYEQYF; CDR3nt: TGTGCCAGCAGCCTGGGCTATTCCTACGAGCAGTACTTC
d_gene: NA; v_gene: TRBV11-2; j_gene: TRBJ1-5; abundance: many; CDR3aa: CASSLGISGQPQHF; CDR3nt: TGTGCCAGCAGCTTGGGGATCTCTGGTCAGCCCCAGCATTTT
d_gene: NA; v_gene: TRBV20-1; j_gene: TRBJ2-7; abundance: NA; CDR3aa: CSTRSYEQYF; CDR3nt: TGCAGCACCCGCTCTTACGAGCAGTACTTC
d_gene: NA; v_gene: TRBV3-1; j_gene: TRBJ2-5; abundance: many; CDR3aa: CASSQGWETQYF; CDR3nt: TGTGCCAGCAGCCAAGGTTGGGAGACCCAGTACTTC
d_gene: NA; v_gene: TRBV29-1; j_gene: TRBJ1-1; abundance: many; CDR3aa: CSVVPSTDWNTEAFF; CDR3nt: TGCAGCGTTGTTCCGTCGACAGATTGGAACACTGAAGCTTTCTTT
d_gene: NA; v_gene: TRBV12-3/TRBV12-4; j_gene: TRBJ1-2; abundance: many; CDR3aa: CASSPPRRGFGYTF; CDR3nt: TGTGCCAGCAGCCCCCCCCGACGCGGGTTCGGCTACACCTTC
d_gene: NA; v_gene: TRBV6-1; j_gene: TRBJ2-5; abundance: many; CDR3aa: CASSGADTRQTQYF; CDR3nt: TGTGCCAGCAGTGGGGCTGATACGAGGCAGACCCAGTACTTC
d_gene: TRBD2; v_gene: TRBV7-2; j_gene: TRBJ2-3; abundance: few; CDR3aa: CASSLAGTSGVFDTQYF; CDR3nt: TGTGCCAGCAGCTTAGCAGGGACTAGCGGAGTATTTGATACGCAGTATTTT
d_gene: TRBD1; v_gene: TRBV12-3/TRBV12-4; j_gene: TRBJ2-5; abundance: many; CDR3aa: CASSLGEGQGATETQYF; CDR3nt: TGTGCCAGCAGTTTAGGGGAGGGACAGGGGGCAACGGAGACCCAGTACTTC
d_gene: NA; v_gene: TRBV6-2/TRBV6-3; j_gene: TRBJ1-2; abundance: many; CDR3aa: CASSYVTDYGYTF; CDR3nt: TGTGCCAGCAGTTACGTGACCGACTATGGCTACACCTTC
d_gene: TRBD1; v_gene: TRBV20-1; j_gene: TRBJ2-7; abundance: many; CDR3aa: CSARDSTGGRGEQYF; CDR3nt: TGCAGTGCTAGAGATTCGACAGGGGGGAGAGGGGAGCAGTACTTC
d_gene: NA; v_gene: TRBV2; j_gene: TRBJ1-2; abundance: many; CDR3aa: CASSVDGGTYGYTF; CDR3nt: TGTGCCAGCAGTGTAGATGGGGGAACATATGGCTACACCTTC
d_gene: NA; v_gene: TRBV7-9; j_gene: TRBJ2-2; abundance: many; CDR3aa: CASSLTDVITGELFF; CDR3nt: TGTGCCAGCAGCTTAACAGACGTAATCACCGGGGAGCTGTTTTTT
d_gene: NA; v_gene: TRBV6-2/TRBV6-3; j_gene: TRBJ1-1; abundance: many; CDR3aa: CASSFRRAEAFF; CDR3nt: TGTGCCAGCAGTTTTCGGAGGGCTGAAGCTTTCTTT
d_gene: TRBD1; v_gene: TRBV11-2; j_gene: TRBJ2-2; abundance: NA; CDR3aa: CASSLGAPTGGPGELFF; CDR3nt: TGTGCCAGCAGCTTAGGGGCCCCAACAGGGGGCCCCGGGGAGCTGTTTTTT
d_gene: NA; v_gene: TRBV15; j_gene: TRBJ1-5; abundance: many; CDR3aa: CATSRGSSNQPQHF; CDR3nt: TGTGCCACCAGCAGAGGTTCTAGCAATCAGCCCCAGCATTTT
d_gene: NA; v_gene: TRBV11-2; j_gene: TRBJ1-3; abundance: many; CDR3aa: CASNLVGGNTIYF; CDR3nt: TGTGCCAGCAACCTCGTGGGGGGAAACACCATATATTTT
d_gene: NA; v_gene: TRBV12-3/TRBV12-4; j_gene: TRBJ1-6; abundance: many; CDR3aa: CASSKLGVTYNSPLHF; CDR3nt: TGTGCCAGCAGCAAACTCGGGGTGACCTATAATTCACCCCTCCACTTT
d_gene: TRBD1; v_gene: TRBV6-5; j_gene: TRBJ1-5; abundance: many; CDR3aa: CASSYADSTGGEPQHF; CDR3nt: TGTGCCAGCAGTTACGCAGACTCTACAGGGGGCGAGCCCCAGCATTTT
d_gene: NA; v_gene: TRBV27; j_gene: TRBJ1-5; abundance: many; CDR3aa: CASSSGRSNQPQHF; CDR3nt: TGTGCCAGCAGTTCTGGACGGAGCAATCAGCCCCAGCATTTT
d_gene: TRBD2; v_gene: TRBV7-2; j_gene: TRBJ2-5; abundance: few; CDR3aa: CASSPGLAGVRYF; CDR3nt: TGTGCCAGCAGCCCGGGACTAGCGGGGGTTCGGTACTTC
d_gene: NA; v_gene: TRBV5-1; j_gene: TRBJ2-5; abundance: few; CDR3aa: CASSLAGSSQETQYF; CDR3nt: TGCGCCAGCAGCCTTGCGGGCAGTTCCCAAGAGACCCAGTACTTC
d_gene: NA; v_gene: TRBV11-2; j_gene: TRBJ2-7; abundance: NA; CDR3aa: CASSLVGGLFSYDQYF; CDR3nt: TGTGCCAGCAGCTTAGTAGGGGGACTGTTCTCCTACGATCAGTACTTC
d_gene: NA; v_gene: TRBV6-5; j_gene: TRBJ1-2; abundance: many; CDR3aa: CASSYSGNNYGYTF; CDR3nt: TGTGCCAGCAGTTACTCGGGAAACAACTATGGCTACACCTTC
d_gene: NA; v_gene: TRBV6-1; j_gene: TRBJ1-2; abundance: many; CDR3aa: CASSSHLTSVYGYTF; CDR3nt: TGTGCCAGCAGCTCACACCTTACTTCGGTCTATGGCTACACCTTC
d_gene: TRBD2; v_gene: TRBV6-1; j_gene: TRBJ2-4; abundance: NA; CDR3aa: CASSLGGAANIQYF; CDR3nt: TGTGCCAGCAGTCTCGGGGGGGCCGCAAACATTCAGTACTTC